This paragraph reports one TCR beta chain. The protocol was immunoSEQ multiplex PCR, while the TCRdb copy is restricted to in-frame clones and leaves out a portion. The sample records tens of thousands of clones, around 90% being singletons. Trimming shortened V by 4 bases and J by 3 bases, and 14 bases separated the two germline ends. The germline V gene has CDR1 SGDLS and CDR2 YYNGEE. CDR3 length equals 15 residues. This sample is drawn from a study of preoperative IRX-2 immunotherapy in early breast cancer. Treatment indicated: preoperative locoregional IRX-2 cytokine immunotherapy. This phase Ib study tested locoregional IRX-2 cytokine immunotherapy given before surgery.

This receptor was taken from a human donor with breast cancer. This specimen was collected from a patient treated with IRX-2 immunotherapy. The V and J genes are TRBV9 and TRBJ1-5, with D hard to call. The CDR3 region has the DNA TGTGCCAGCAGCCCCAGCGCCGCAATCAATCAGCCCCAGCATTTT. This translates into CASSPSAAINQPQHF.